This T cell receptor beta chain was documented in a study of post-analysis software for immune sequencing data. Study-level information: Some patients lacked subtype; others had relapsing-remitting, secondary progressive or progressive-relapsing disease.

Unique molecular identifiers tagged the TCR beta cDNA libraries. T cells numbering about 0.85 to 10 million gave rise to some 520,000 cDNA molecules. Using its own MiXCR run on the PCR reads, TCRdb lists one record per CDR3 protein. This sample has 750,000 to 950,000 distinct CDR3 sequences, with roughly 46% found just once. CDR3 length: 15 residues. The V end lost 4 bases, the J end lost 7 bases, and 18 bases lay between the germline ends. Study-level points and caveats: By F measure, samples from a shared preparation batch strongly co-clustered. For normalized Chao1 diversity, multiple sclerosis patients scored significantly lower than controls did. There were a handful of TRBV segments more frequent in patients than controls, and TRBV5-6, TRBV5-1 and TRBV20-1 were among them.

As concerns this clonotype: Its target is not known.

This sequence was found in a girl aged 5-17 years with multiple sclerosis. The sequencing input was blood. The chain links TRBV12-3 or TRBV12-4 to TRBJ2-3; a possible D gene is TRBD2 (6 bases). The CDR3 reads CASSSGLEGHNTQYF. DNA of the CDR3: TGTGCCAGCAGTTCGGGATTGGAGGGCCACAATACGCAGTATTTT.